The 21 T cell receptor beta chains listed next were all sequenced from one sample in a study of blood T cell repertoires in COVID-19. Assay used: immunoSEQ multiplex PCR; TCRdb lists only in-frame clones, some missing. The top ten clones hold 6.2% of a sample with tens of thousands of clones, 75% to 95% of them seen once. Source material: peripheral blood. The receptors were gathered from a man aged 35 to 55 with acute or convalescent COVID-19.

CDR3 nucleotide sequence: TGTGCCAGCAGCCAATATCGGACTAGCGGGCTCTTGACGCGCAATGAGCAGTTCTTC. Its protein is CASSQYRTSGLLTRNEQFF. This chain connects TRBV3-1 (or the pseudogene TRBV3-2) to TRBJ2-1, with TRBD2 identical over 11 bases. The CDR3 runs to 19 residues. Looked up from germline, CDR1 is LGHDT and CDR2 is YNNKEL (reference sequence). With V trimmed by 2 bases and J by 6 bases, 15 bases remained unmatched.

The V and J genes are TRBV6-5 and TRBJ2-3; D perhaps matches TRBD1 (5 bases). The CDR3 is made up of 12 amino acids. The V end lost 10 bases, the J end lost 1 base, and 9 bases lay between the germline ends. In germline, CDR1 is MNHEY, CDR2 SVGAGI. Here the CDR3 reads CATGHRTDTQYF. The CDR3 coding sequence is TGTGCCACTGGACACCGCACAGATACGCAGTATTTT.

About this clone: At one end the junction does not follow the germline gene, possibly because of a read error. The chain joins TRBV18 to TRBJ2-2; D may be TRBD1 (5 bases). The germline V gene has CDR1 KGHSH and CDR2 LQKENI. CDR3 length equals 15 residues. For the CDR3, the DNA is TGTGCCAGCACACCTGGCCAGGGCGGCACCGGGGAGCTGTTTTTT. This sequence encodes CASTPGQGGTGELFF.

V and J are TRBV20-1 and TRBJ2-2; D is unresolved. V was cut by 6 bases and J by 7 bases, with 9 bases left in between. CDR1 DFQATT and CDR2 SNEGSKA come from the germline V gene (reference sequence). This CDR3 has 11 amino acids. CDR3 in amino acids: CSAKRYGELFF. CDR3 bases: TGCAGTGCCAAACGGTACGGGGAGCTGTTTTTT.

The chain links TRBV27 to TRBJ2-1; 7 bases map to TRBD1. This CDR3 comprises 14 residues. The trim removed 3 bases at V and 6 bases at J, leaving 5 bases unmatched. CDR1 is MNHEY and CDR2 is SMNVEV in the germline V gene (reference sequence). This CDR3 is CASSFRGRFNEQFF. CDR3 DNA: TGTGCCAGCAGTTTTAGGGGGCGGTTCAATGAGCAGTTCTTC.

The rearrangement links TRBV19 to TRBJ2-1; maybe TRBD2 (5 bases). The CDR3 has 16 residues. Trimming pared 7 bases from V and 4 bases from J, leaving 20 bases between. Per germline, CDR1 LNHDA and CDR2 SQIVND (reference sequence). CDR3 DNA: TGTGCCAGTACCACGGGGAGACTAACTTCTTACAATGAGCAGTTCTTC. It yields the protein CASTTGRLTSYNEQFF. Supplemented by reference TRBV19 and TRBJ2-1, the full variable domain reads DGGITQSPKYLFRKEGQNVTLSCEQNLNHDAMYWYRQDPGQGLRLIYYSQIVNDFQKGDIAEGYSVSREKKESFPLTVTSAQKNPTAFYLCASTTGRLTSYNEQFFGPGTRLTVL.

The chain uses TRBV15 and TRBJ1-2, with 7 bases matching TRBD1. V gave up 1 base and J gave up 3 bases; unmatched junction bases: 2. Germline CDR1 LNHNV, CDR2 YYDKDF (reference sequence). This CDR3 has 14 residues. The CDR3 region has the DNA TGTGCCACCAGCAGAGGACAGGGTGACTATGGCTACACCTTC. This gives the protein CATSRGQGDYGYTF.

The V gene is TRBV19, the J gene TRBJ2-7; TRBD2 matches at 8 bases. With V trimmed by 1 base and J by 7 bases, 6 bases remained unmatched. Germline-derived CDR1 and CDR2 are LNHDA and SQIVND (reference sequence). CDR3 length: 14 residues. The CDR3 nucleotides read TGTGCCAGTAGTATAGGAGCGGGAGCGGGAGAGCAGTACTTC. Translated, it gives CASSIGAGAGEQYF.

The chain couples TRBV7-3 to TRBJ2-5; D perhaps matches TRBD1 (6 bases). Germline CDR1 is SGHTA and CDR2 is FQGTGA. Trimming took off 5 bases at V and 2 bases at J, with 9 bases between the two ends. This CDR3 contains 13 residues. CDR3 amino acids: CASSQGQQETQYF. CDR3 DNA: TGTGCCAGCAGCCAGGGACAACAAGAGACCCAGTACTTC.

The chain joins TRBV30 to TRBJ1-4, with 7 bases matching TRBD1. Germline V lookup: CDR1 GTSNPN, CDR2 SVGIG (reference sequence). The CDR3 contains 14 residues. With 1 base clipped from V and 1 base from J, the junction kept 0 bases outside the gene matches. The CDR3 is CAWSGQGTNEKLFF. The CDR3 region has the DNA TGTGCCTGGAGTGGACAGGGAACTAATGAAAAACTGTTTTTT.

CDR3 bases: TGCGCCAGCAGCCCATCTTCGAGAGGCGCTGGGGCCAACGTCCTGACTTTC. This codes for CASSPSSRGAGANVLTF. The rearrangement links TRBV4-3 to TRBJ2-6; D uncertain. This CDR3 comprises 17 residues. V lost 4 bases, J lost 2 bases, and 15 bases lay in between. Germline V gene lookup returns CDR1 LGHNA and CDR2 YSLEER.

The chain couples TRBV6-5 to TRBJ1-2; TRBD1 agrees at 10 bases. CDR1 and CDR2 from the germline V gene are MNHEY and SVGAGI. This CDR3 spans 14 amino acids. The J segment lost 5 bases and the V segment lost 6 bases, leaving 6 bases of the junction unmatched. CDR3 bases: TGTGCCAGCAGGCGGGGACAGGGGCTATATGGCTACACCTTC. Its translation: CASRRGQGLYGYTF.

This chain links TRBV5-4 with TRBJ1-4, with 7 bases matching TRBD1. Looked up from germline, CDR1 is SGHNT and CDR2 is YYREEE (reference sequence). CDR3 length: 15 residues. V was pared by 1 base and J by 5 bases, with 5 bases of the junction left unmatched. Written as DNA, the CDR3 is TGTGCCAGCAGCTTGCCGGCACAGGGGAATGAAAAACTGTTTTTT. Amino acids: CASSLPAQGNEKLFF.

This chain joins TRBV4-2 and TRBJ1-6; 8 bases map to TRBD1. CDR1 LGHNA and CDR2 YNFKEQ come from the germline V gene. CDR3 size: 16 residues. The junction had 4 bases not matched to a gene; V was cut back by 0 bases and J by 6 bases. The CDR3 here is CASSQDRTGSNSPLHF. The CDR3 DNA follows: TGTGCCAGCAGCCAAGATCGGACAGGGAGTAATTCACCCCTCCACTTT.

J is TRBJ2-1 and V is TRBV29-1, with 8 nucleotides matching TRBD1. The CDR3 totals 13 residues. V dropped 7 bases and J dropped 7; count of bases not matched to a gene: 9. Germline V CDR1 and CDR2: SQVTM, ANQGSEA. The CDR3 nucleotides are TGCAGCGCGGCGACAGGGGCGCTGAATGAGCAGTTCTTC. Its protein is CSAATGALNEQFF.

This sequence joins TRBV6-6 and TRBJ2-1; TRBD1 matches at 7 bases. V lost 2 bases, J lost 4 bases, and 5 bases stayed unmatched. This CDR3 spans 15 amino acids. Germline V gene lookup returns CDR1 MNHNY and CDR2 SVGAGI (reference sequence). CDR3 coding DNA: TGTGCCAGCAGTTACCTTGGACAGGATTACAATGAGCAGTTCTTC. Its translation: CASSYLGQDYNEQFF.

The V call is TRBV6-1, the J call TRBJ2-3, with 12 bases lining up with TRBD2. CDR3 length equals 15 residues. CDR1 MNHNS and CDR2 SASEGT come from the germline V gene. V was pared by 2 bases and J by 7 bases, with 4 bases of the junction left unmatched. Written as DNA, the CDR3 is TGTGCCAGCAGTGAACTAGCGGGAGGGCTGAATACGCAGTATTTT. Encoded protein: CASSELAGGLNTQYF.

The rearrangement links TRBV29-1 to TRBJ1-2, with 7 nucleotides matching TRBD1. Trimming at V came to 4 bases and at J to 3 bases, leaving 5 bases not matched to a gene. Germline loops: CDR1 SQVTM, CDR2 ANQGSEA. The CDR3 is 13 amino acids. The CDR3 DNA reads as TGCAGCGTTGGTGTCAGGGGGGACTATGGCTACACCTTC. Its protein is CSVGVRGDYGYTF.

The rearrangement links TRBV2 to TRBJ2-3, with 7 bases lining up with TRBD2. Germline-derived CDR1 and CDR2 are SNHLY and FYNNEI. Trimming took 4 bases from V and 1 from J; bases not matched to a gene: 2. The CDR3 extends over 14 amino acids. CDR3 in DNA: TGTGCCAGCAGTGCTAGCGGCCGCACAGATACGCAGTATTTT. The encoded protein is CASSASGRTDTQYF.

The chain uses TRBV30 and TRBJ2-7; D gene ambiguous. Germline CDR1 is GTSNPN and CDR2 is SVGIG (reference sequence). V lost 0 bases and J lost 0, with 12 bases in between. The CDR3 is made up of 15 amino acids. The chain's CDR3 is CAWSVALRSSYEQYF. The CDR3 DNA reads TGTGCCTGGAGTGTAGCCTTAAGGAGCTCCTACGAGCAGTACTTC. The whole variable domain, filled in from reference TRBV30 and TRBJ2-7, reads SQTIHQWPATLVQPVGSPLSLECTVEGTSNPNLYWYRQAAGRGLQLLFYSVGIGQISSEVPQNLSASRPQDRQFILSSKKLLLSDSGFYLCAWSVALRSSYEQYFGPGTRLTVT.

This clone was counted once. The chain employs TRBV3-1 (or the pseudogene TRBV3-2) and TRBJ2-2; D ambiguous. Germline-derived CDR1 and CDR2 are LGHDT and YNNKEL (reference sequence). V was trimmed by 3 bases and J by 3 bases, leaving 8 bases between them. CDR3 length: 14 amino acids. The CDR3: CASSHIDYTGELFF. For the CDR3, the DNA is TGTGCCAGCAGCCACATCGACTACACCGGGGAGCTGTTTTTT.